Below, 22 T cell receptor beta chains from the same sample are listed, as sequenced in a study of technical replicates of blood from several donors (dated by TCRdb to about 2017). Receptor amplification or capture employed the immunoSEQ multiplex PCR assay. Held by TCRdb, this immuneACCESS table contains in-frame sequences only and omits some clones. Under half of the omission traces to an unresolved V gene where checked; the cause of the rest is unknown. Present in this sample are around 95,000 clones, roughly 94% of which were seen just once. The ten largest clones represent 0.2% to 0.25% of the sample. Sequencing was carried out using T cells isolated from PBMCs. Receptors originate from a human donor in good health.

Only one count was recorded for this clone. The CDR3 sequence is CASSLSSYEQYF. The DNA of the CDR3 is TGTGCCAGCAGCCTAAGCTCCTACGAGCAGTACTTC. This sequence joins TRBV7-9 and TRBJ2-7; the D is unclear. CDR1 and CDR2 from the germline V gene are SEHNR and FQNEAQ (reference sequence). The V gene lost 5 bases and the J gene lost 0 bases, with 5 bases spanning the gap. This CDR3 is 12 amino acids long.

The V gene is TRBV7-9, the J gene TRBJ2-7; a weak D match, TRBD2 (6 bases). In germline, CDR1 is SEHNR, CDR2 FQNEAQ (reference sequence). CDR3 size: 15 residues. V lost 5 bases and J lost 2, with 16 bases in between. The CDR3 loop reads CASSTVAGRAYEQYF. DNA of the CDR3: TGTGCCAGCAGCACCGTTGCGGGGAGAGCCTACGAGCAGTACTTC.

The rearrangement links TRBV30 to TRBJ2-7; 7 bases are shared with TRBD1. The V gene end was trimmed by 1 base and the J gene end by 7 bases; junction bases not matched to a gene: 7. Per the germline V gene, CDR1 is GTSNPN and CDR2 is SVGIG (reference sequence). This CDR3 has 13 amino acids. The CDR3 protein is CAWSEGTVREQYF. CDR3 DNA: TGTGCCTGGAGTGAAGGGACAGTGCGAGAGCAGTACTTC.

The chain carries TRBV13 and TRBJ2-7; 7 bases match TRBD2. V was clipped by 5 bases and J by 3 bases; unmatched bases: 13. The germline V gene encodes CDR1 PRHDT and CDR2 FYEKMQ (reference sequence). The CDR3 runs to 16 residues. The CDR3 spells CASSPSGGSPFYEQYF. In nucleotides, the CDR3 is TGTGCCAGCAGCCCATCCGGGGGGTCCCCCTTCTACGAGCAGTACTTC.

The chain uses TRBV7-9 and TRBJ1-2, with TRBD1 as a possible D gene (6 bases). CDR3 size: 14 residues. V was clipped by 5 bases and J by 6 bases, with 16 bases between them. Germline V lookup: CDR1 SEHNR, CDR2 FQNEAQ (reference sequence). CDR3 in amino acids: CASSPQDWGHGYTF. CDR3 coding DNA: TGTGCCAGCAGCCCGCAGGATTGGGGGCATGGCTACACCTTC.

V usage is TRBV7-9 and J usage is TRBJ2-5; no firm D call. Germline values: CDR1 SEHNR, CDR2 FQNEAQ (reference sequence). This CDR3 has 13 residues. Trimming shortened V by 3 bases and J by 7 bases, and 12 bases separated the two germline ends. For the CDR3, the DNA is TGTGCCAGCAGCTTTCCGGGTTTAGGGACCCAGTACTTC. This codes for CASSFPGLGTQYF. The complete variable domain, with remaining parts taken from reference TRBV7-9 and TRBJ2-5, reads DTGVSQNPRHKITKRGQNVTFRCDPISEHNRLYWYRQTLGQGPEFLTYFQNEAQLEKSRLLSDRFSAERPKGSFSTLEIQRTEQGDSAMYLCASSFPGLGTQYFGPGTRLLVL.

The chain carries TRBV6-1 and TRBJ1-1; no clear D. The CDR3 runs to 12 residues. The germline V gene has CDR1 MNHNS and CDR2 SASEGT. The germline V and J ends were trimmed by 2 bases and 8 bases, with 9 bases remaining between them. The CDR3 reads CASSEMVGEAFF. CDR3 nucleotide sequence: TGTGCCAGCAGTGAAATGGTGGGCGAAGCTTTCTTT.

Here the CDR3 reads CASSLLGYQETQYF. As DNA, the CDR3 is TGTGCCAGCAGTTTACTAGGTTACCAAGAGACCCAGTACTTC. The chain has TRBV27 and TRBJ2-5; D gene uncertain. This CDR3 has 14 residues. Trimming took 2 bases from V and 0 from J, leaving 7 bases between them. Germline CDR1 is MNHEY and CDR2 is SMNVEV (reference sequence).

The chain is built from TRBV6-1 and TRBJ2-7; 12 positions match TRBD2. CDR3 length: 14 residues. Per germline, CDR1 MNHNS and CDR2 SASEGT. CDR3 coding DNA: TGTGTCACAACTGAGGGACTAGCGGGTGGCGAGCAGTACTTC. Encoded protein: CVTTEGLAGGEQYF.

This chain links TRBV4-2 with TRBJ2-3; D gene uncertain. Trimming took 1 base from V and 4 from J, leaving 3 bases between them. Germline V gene sequence: CDR1 LGHNA, CDR2 YNFKEQ. The CDR3 runs 12 residues. CDR3 coding DNA: TGTGCCAGCAGCCAAGCAGCAGATACGCAGTATTTT. It translates to CASSQAADTQYF.

The chain links TRBV27 to TRBJ2-3, with no clear D. Germline V gives CDR1 MNHEY, CDR2 SMNVEV (reference sequence). The CDR3 length is 12 residues. The V end was cut by 6 bases, the J end by 7 bases, with 11 bases between. CDR3 protein: CASSPSRHTQYF. In DNA form, the CDR3 reads TGTGCCAGCAGCCCAAGCCGCCATACGCAGTATTTT.

J is TRBJ2-3 and V is TRBV7-9; tentative D call: TRBD2 (6 bases). With 4 bases removed from V and 2 bases from J, the gap between germline ends came to 13 bases. The CDR3 loop spans 15 amino acids. Germline CDR1 SEHNR, CDR2 FQNEAQ (reference sequence). The CDR3 sequence is CASSSGGAFTDTQYF. CDR3 coding DNA: TGTGCCAGCAGCTCTGGCGGGGCTTTCACAGATACGCAGTATTTT.

The chain couples TRBV6-5 to TRBJ2-7; the match to TRBD1 covers 11 bases. There are 15 residues in the CDR3. V trimming: 5 bases; J trimming: 7 bases; junction bases outside the gene matches: 10. Germline CDR1 reads MNHEY; CDR2 reads SVGAGI. The CDR3 nucleotides read TGTGCCAGCAGTAAACGGGGACAGGGGGGAAGAGAGCAGTACTTC. Its protein is CASSKRGQGGREQYF.

The chain joins TRBV5-1 to TRBJ1-1; D is unclear. Germline assignment: CDR1 SGHRS and CDR2 YFSETQ. This CDR3 is built from 14 residues. With 3 bases removed from V and 3 bases from J, the gap between germline ends came to 12 bases. This CDR3 is CASSSTNTDTEAFF. CDR3 nucleotide sequence: TGCGCCAGCAGCTCGACTAACACGGACACTGAAGCTTTCTTT.

J is TRBJ2-5 and V is TRBV27, with D unresolved. There are 13 residues in the CDR3. CDR1 is MNHEY and CDR2 is SMNVEV in the germline V gene (reference sequence). V lost 3 bases and J 2 bases, leaving 7 bases between the germline ends. The CDR3 DNA reads TGTGCCAGCAGTTTTCACGGGCAAGAGACCCAGTACTTC. Translating gives CASSFHGQETQYF.

This clone was counted between two and nine times. The chain employs TRBV7-9 and TRBJ2-7; D call uncertain. V was clipped by 5 bases and J by 3 bases, with 5 bases between them. The CDR3 sequence is 11 residues long. Per the germline V gene, CDR1 is SEHNR and CDR2 is FQNEAQ (reference sequence). The CDR3 nucleotides are TGTGCCAGCAGCCCAGACTACGAGCAGTACTTC. It is translated as CASSPDYEQYF.

The chain links TRBV5-1 to TRBJ2-1, with 8 nucleotides matching TRBD1. The CDR3 length is 15 residues. In germline, CDR1 is SGHRS, CDR2 YFSETQ. The trim removed 4 bases at V and 0 bases at J, leaving 3 bases unmatched. CDR3 residues: CASSLGQASYNEQFF. The CDR3 region has the DNA TGCGCCAGCAGCCTGGGACAGGCCTCCTACAATGAGCAGTTCTTC.

The chain employs TRBV15 and TRBJ1-5; D is ambiguous. V lost 1 base and J lost 4, with 5 bases in between. CDR1 is LNHNV, CDR2 YYDKDF, per germline (reference sequence). The CDR3 consists of 13 residues. Written as DNA, the CDR3 is TGTGCCACCAGCAGAGCGGGGAATCAGCCCCAGCATTTT. It yields the protein CATSRAGNQPQHF.

This chain's CDR3 is CASSRGRPVNNEQFF. The CDR3 nucleotides are TGTGCCAGCAGCCGCGGGAGGCCCGTGAACAATGAGCAGTTCTTC. The chain couples TRBV6-5 to TRBJ2-1; TRBD2 aligns across 8 bases. The V gene's germline CDR1 is MNHEY and CDR2 SVGAGI. CDR3 length: 15 amino acids. Germline trimming cut 6 bases from V and 5 bases from J; bases unmatched to any gene: 9.

The rearrangement links TRBV28 to TRBJ2-3; TRBD2 matches 10 bases. Germline V gives CDR1 MDHEN, CDR2 SYDVKM. J was trimmed by 2 bases and V by 6 bases; bases with no gene match: 5. The CDR3 runs to 15 residues. The DNA for the CDR3 is TGTGCCAGCAGCCAAAGCGGGAGGGACACAGATACGCAGTATTTT. It yields the protein CASSQSGRDTDTQYF.

The rearrangement joins TRBV28 to TRBJ1-5; perhaps TRBD1 as D (5 bases). The CDR3 has 17 residues. V was clipped by 5 bases and J by 0 bases, with 17 bases between them. The germline V gene encodes CDR1 MDHEN and CDR2 SYDVKM. The DNA for the CDR3 is TGTGCCAGCAGTCTGGGAGGGGAGGCTTATAGCAATCAGCCCCAGCATTTT. Translation gives CASSLGGEAYSNQPQHF.

V and J are TRBV11-3 and TRBJ2-1; tentatively, D is TRBD2 (5 bases). Trimming pared 2 bases from V and 4 bases from J, leaving 9 bases between. Germline V gene lookup returns CDR1 SGHNT and CDR2 YENEEA. The CDR3 contains 14 residues. DNA of the CDR3: TGTGCCAGCAGCTTACGTGGGAGTTACAATGAGCAGTTCTTC. It is translated as CASSLRGSYNEQFF.